This record concerns one T cell receptor beta chain sequence. The sample originates from a study of T cell responses to AZD1222 COVID-19 vaccine. The method was immunoSEQ multiplex PCR; TCRdb's version includes in-frame clones alone and lacks a portion of them. The sample yields approximately 120,000 clones, around 89% seen once. The TCR comes from an adult in good health. The sample in question was peripheral blood, obtained on day 0 of MenACWY control vaccination.

CDR3 sequence reads: CASSPRRGLAGVETQYF. CDR3 nucleotides: TGTGCCAGCAGTCCTCGAAGGGGACTAGCGGGAGTGGAGACCCAGTACTTC. The rearrangement links TRBV27 to TRBJ2-5, with TRBD2 matching 14 bases. Per germline, CDR1 MNHEY and CDR2 SMNVEV (reference sequence). The junction had 10 bases not matched to a gene; V was cut back by 5 bases and J by 5 bases. This CDR3 region has 17 residues.